This T cell receptor beta chain was found in a study of blood T cell repertoires in COVID-19. Germline values: CDR1 MDHEN, CDR2 SYDVKM. With V trimmed by 4 bases and J by 2 bases, 8 bases remained unmatched. The CDR3 covers 15 residues. Source study methods: Amplifying reference gene primers gave estimates of nucleated cell counts. Profiling relied on immunoSEQ multiplex PCR, and the TCRdb table lists in-frame clones only, not all of them. D and trimming come from the DNA, and the V and J calls and clone size come from that table. Seen here are about 76,000 clones, about 87% observed once, and the top ten hold under 6.5%.

Sequenced sample: peripheral blood. The chain carries TRBV28 and TRBJ2-7, with TRBD1 matching 7 bases. The receptor was derived from a middle-aged man with active COVID-19. The CDR3 here is CASSSLWTGTYEQYF. CDR3 nucleotide sequence: TGTGCCAGCAGTTCCCTTTGGACAGGAACCTACGAGCAGTACTTC.